The 16 T cell receptor beta chains below come from one sample, sequenced in a study of blood T cell repertoires in COVID-19. Assay used: immunoSEQ multiplex PCR; TCRdb lists only in-frame clones, some missing. Of about 190,000 clones listed, about 85% are singletons. The sequenced sample was peripheral blood. These receptors all stem from a young man with acute or convalescent COVID-19.

This chain links TRBV24-1 with TRBJ2-2, with TRBD1 identical over 11 bases. J lost 7 bases, V lost 4 bases, and 7 bases had no gene match. The CDR3 spans 16 residues. In germline, CDR1 is KGHDR, CDR2 SFDVKD. The CDR3 DNA follows: TGTGCCACCAGTGACCCCGGGACAGGGGGTGGCGGGGAGCTGTTTTTT. It specifies CATSDPGTGGGGELFF.

This clone occurred once. The gene calls are TRBV28 and TRBJ2-3; 7 bases map to TRBD2. V dropped 8 bases and J dropped 1; count of bases not matched to a gene: 6. The CDR3 is made up of 14 amino acids. Germline CDR1 and CDR2: MDHEN and SYDVKM. The CDR3 sequence: CASQRGVGTDTQYF. As DNA, the CDR3 is TGTGCCAGCCAGCGGGGCGTCGGCACAGATACGCAGTATTTT. The full variable domain, completed using reference TRBV28 and TRBJ2-3, is DVKVTQSSRYLVKRTGEKVFLECVQDMDHENMFWYRQDPGLGLRLIYFSYDVKMKEKGDIPEGYSVSREKKERFSLILESASTNQTSMYLCASQRGVGTDTQYFGPGTRLTVL.

The CDR3 spells CASSLGVAGMIEQFF. The CDR3 nucleotides are TGTGCCAGCAGCCTCGGAGTAGCGGGAATGATTGAGCAGTTCTTC. This chain joins TRBV3-1 (or the pseudogene TRBV3-2) and TRBJ2-1; 8 bases map to TRBD2. V lost 4 bases to trimming and J lost 9 bases; unmatched junction nucleotides: 11. This CDR3 contains 15 residues. CDR1 is LGHDT, CDR2 YNNKEL, per germline (reference sequence).

The gene calls are TRBV18 and TRBJ1-5, with D unresolved. The length of the CDR3 is 13 residues. V lost 4 bases and J lost 5, with 9 bases in between. The germline CDR1 and CDR2 sequences are KGHSH and LQKENI. CDR3 sequence (DNA): TGTGCCAGCTCACAGGACTGGGATCAGCCCCAGCATTTT. Its protein is CASSQDWDQPQHF.

The chain is built from TRBV29-1 and TRBJ2-2, with 8 bases matching TRBD1. The germline CDR1 and CDR2 sequences are SQVTM and ANQGSEA. The length of the CDR3 is 15 residues. The V segment lost 6 bases and the J segment 0 bases; nucleotides outside the gene matches: 6. Here the CDR3 reads CSVRTGTANTGELFF. CDR3 bases: TGCAGCGTCCGGACAGGGACCGCGAACACCGGGGAGCTGTTTTTT.

V usage is TRBV6-1 and J usage is TRBJ1-6; D call uncertain. There are 16 residues in the CDR3. Looked up from germline, CDR1 is MNHNS and CDR2 is SASEGT. V was cut by 3 bases and J by 7 bases, with 16 bases left in between. Written as DNA, the CDR3 is TGTGCCAGCAGTGAGCGTAATCGTTGGCGGAATTCACCCCTCCACTTT. This translates into CASSERNRWRNSPLHF.

This chain joins TRBV7-9 and TRBJ2-7; tentatively, D is TRBD2 (5 bases). Germline V CDR1 and CDR2: SEHNR, FQNEAQ (reference sequence). The CDR3 spans 12 residues. Trimming left V 5 bases short and J 7 bases short, with 12 bases between. The CDR3 coding sequence is TGTGCCAGCAGCCGGGATCGGTGGGAGCAGTACTTC. This codes for CASSRDRWEQYF.

The J gene is TRBJ1-2, the V gene TRBV30; TRBD1 is a possible D gene (5 bases). There are 12 residues in the CDR3. The V end was cut by 2 bases, the J end by 5 bases, with 9 bases between. Germline-derived CDR1 and CDR2 are GTSNPN and SVGIG (reference sequence). The CDR3 DNA reads TGTGCCTGGAGTTCGGGACTTTATGGCTACACCTTC. Encoded protein: CAWSSGLYGYTF.

J is TRBJ2-1 and V is TRBV3-1 (or the pseudogene TRBV3-2), with 7 bases aligning to TRBD2. The CDR3 is made up of 16 amino acids. With 1 base clipped from V and 13 bases from J, the junction kept 16 bases outside the gene matches. Germline assignment: CDR1 LGHDT and CDR2 YNNKEL (reference sequence). The CDR3 nucleotides read TGTGCCAGCAGCCAAGTGGGATTACCGAGAGGACTAGATCAGTTCTTC. Its translation is CASSQVGLPRGLDQFF.

The J gene is TRBJ2-1, the V gene TRBV5-1; 10 positions match TRBD2. The germline CDR1 and CDR2 sequences are SGHRS and YFSETQ. The CDR3 spans 16 residues. Losses at the gene ends were 6 bases for V and 2 bases for J; bases not matched to a gene: 8. CDR3 sequence reads: CASMDIAGGPYNEQFF. For the CDR3, the DNA is TGCGCCAGCATGGATATAGCGGGGGGCCCCTACAATGAGCAGTTCTTC.

The genes are TRBV28 and TRBJ1-6; D call uncertain. V lost 6 bases, J lost 0 bases, and 18 bases lay in between. Germline CDR1 MDHEN, CDR2 SYDVKM. The CDR3 consists of 18 residues. CDR3 in DNA: TGTGCCAGCAGCCCCCCCGGGGAGGCGAGCTCCTATAATTCACCCCTCCACTTT. The encoded protein is CASSPPGEASSYNSPLHF.

The gene calls are TRBV6-1 and TRBJ1-5, with D possibly being TRBD1 (6 bases). Trimming left V 3 bases short and J 5 bases short, with 14 bases between. This CDR3 region has 15 residues. Germline V gives CDR1 MNHNS, CDR2 SASEGT. This CDR3 is CASSERQDLDQPQHF. The CDR3 DNA sequence: TGTGCCAGCAGTGAGAGACAGGACCTTGATCAGCCCCAGCATTTT.

The chain is built from TRBV6-4 and TRBJ1-1; TRBD1 matches at 9 bases. Germline V gene sequence: CDR1 MRHNA, CDR2 SNTAGT. V lost 6 bases, J lost 4 bases, and 6 bases stayed unmatched. The length of the CDR3 is 14 residues. The CDR3 nucleotides are TGTGCCAGCAGCGCAGGACAGGGGAGCACTGAAGCTTTCTTT. Its protein is CASSAGQGSTEAFF.

This chain links TRBV28 with TRBJ1-2, with 8 positions matching TRBD1. The CDR3 has 13 residues. Germline CDR1 is MDHEN and CDR2 is SYDVKM. The V gene end was trimmed by 4 bases and the J gene end by 7 bases; junction bases not matched to a gene: 5. DNA for the CDR3: TGTGCCAGCAGTTACTACAGGGGGTTTGGCTACACCTTC. It specifies CASSYYRGFGYTF.

This clone was found once. The chain employs TRBV9 and TRBJ2-5, with 7 bases aligning to TRBD2. Germline loops: CDR1 SGDLS, CDR2 YYNGEE. This CDR3 has 15 residues. V gave up 2 bases and J gave up 5 bases; unmatched junction bases: 9. CDR3 loop: CASSVSGLVSETQYF. CDR3 sequence (DNA): TGTGCCAGCAGCGTTTCCGGACTAGTTAGCGAGACCCAGTACTTC.

The chain is built from TRBV20-1 and TRBJ1-1; D is ambiguous. CDR1 is DFQATT and CDR2 is SNEGSKA in the germline V gene (reference sequence). The CDR3 spans 11 residues. Trimming left V 5 bases short and J 2 bases short, with 6 bases between. As DNA, the CDR3 is TGCAGTGCTTCTTTCAACACTGAAGCTTTCTTT. It translates to CSASFNTEAFF.